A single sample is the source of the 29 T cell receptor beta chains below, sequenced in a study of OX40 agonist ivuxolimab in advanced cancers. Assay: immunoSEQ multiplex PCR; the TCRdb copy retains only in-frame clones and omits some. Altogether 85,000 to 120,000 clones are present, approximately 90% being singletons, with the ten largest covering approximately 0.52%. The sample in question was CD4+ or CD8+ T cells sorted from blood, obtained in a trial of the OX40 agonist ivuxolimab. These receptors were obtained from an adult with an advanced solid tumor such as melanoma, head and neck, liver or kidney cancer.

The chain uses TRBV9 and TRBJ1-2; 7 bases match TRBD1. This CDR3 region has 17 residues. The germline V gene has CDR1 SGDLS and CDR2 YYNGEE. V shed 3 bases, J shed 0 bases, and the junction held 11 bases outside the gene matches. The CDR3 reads CASSGRPGTDANYGYTF. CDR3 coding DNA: TGTGCCAGCAGCGGCAGACCGGGGACAGACGCTAACTATGGCTACACCTTC.

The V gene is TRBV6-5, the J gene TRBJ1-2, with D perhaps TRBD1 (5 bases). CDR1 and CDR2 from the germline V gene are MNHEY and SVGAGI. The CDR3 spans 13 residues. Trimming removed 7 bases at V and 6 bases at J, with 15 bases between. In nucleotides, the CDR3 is TGTGCCAGCAAGTCGGACAATCGACATGGCTACACCTTC. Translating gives CASKSDNRHGYTF.

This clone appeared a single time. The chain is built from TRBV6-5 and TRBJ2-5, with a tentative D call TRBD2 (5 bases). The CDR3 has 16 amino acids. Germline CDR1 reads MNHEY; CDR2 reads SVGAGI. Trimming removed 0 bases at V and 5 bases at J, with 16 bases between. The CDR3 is CASSYSGPATGETQYF. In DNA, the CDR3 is TGTGCCAGCAGTTACTCTGGGCCCGCCACGGGGGAGACCCAGTACTTC.

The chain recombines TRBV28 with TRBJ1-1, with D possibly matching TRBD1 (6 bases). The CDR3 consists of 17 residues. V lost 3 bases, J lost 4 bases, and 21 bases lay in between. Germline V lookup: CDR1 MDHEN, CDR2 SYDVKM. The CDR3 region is CASSFAAGGKGGTEAFF. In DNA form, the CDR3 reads TGTGCCAGCAGTTTCGCCGCAGGAGGGAAGGGGGGCACTGAAGCTTTCTTT.

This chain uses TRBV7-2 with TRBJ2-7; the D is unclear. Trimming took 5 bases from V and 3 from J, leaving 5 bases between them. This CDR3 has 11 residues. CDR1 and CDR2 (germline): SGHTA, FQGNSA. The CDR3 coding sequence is TGTGCCAGCAGCGCCTACTACGAGCAGTACTTC. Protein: CASSAYYEQYF. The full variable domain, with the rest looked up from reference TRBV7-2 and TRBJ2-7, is GAGVSQSPSNKVTEKGKDVELRCDPISGHTALYWYRQSLGQGLEFLIYFQGNSAPDKSGLPSDRFSAERTGGSVSTLTIQRTQQEDSAVYLCASSAYYEQYFGPGTRLTVT.

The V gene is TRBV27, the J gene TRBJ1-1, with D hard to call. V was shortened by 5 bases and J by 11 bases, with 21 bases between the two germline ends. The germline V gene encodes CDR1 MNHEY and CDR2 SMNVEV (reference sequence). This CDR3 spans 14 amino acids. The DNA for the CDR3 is TGTGCCAGCAGTGCCGAACTCAAGGCAGGAGAGGCTTTCTTT. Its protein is CASSAELKAGEAFF.

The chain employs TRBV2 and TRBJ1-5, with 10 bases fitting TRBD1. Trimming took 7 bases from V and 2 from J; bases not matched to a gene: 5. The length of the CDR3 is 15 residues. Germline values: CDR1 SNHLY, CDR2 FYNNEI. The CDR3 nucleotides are TGTGCCAGCAACCCCGGGACAGGGGGCAATCAGCCCCAGCATTTT. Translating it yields CASNPGTGGNQPQHF.

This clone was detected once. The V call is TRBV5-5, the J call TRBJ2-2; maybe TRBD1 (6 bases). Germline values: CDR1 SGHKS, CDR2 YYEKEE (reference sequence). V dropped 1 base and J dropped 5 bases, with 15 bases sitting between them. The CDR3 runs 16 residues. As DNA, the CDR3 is TGTGCCAGCAGCTTGACCCCACAGGGCGGGACCGGGGAGCTGTTTTTT. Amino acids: CASSLTPQGGTGELFF.

CDR3 in DNA: TGTGCCAGCAGCCAGGGACTAGCGGGATCGGACGAGCAGTACTTC. Protein sequence: CASSQGLAGSDEQYF. The genes are TRBV6-6 and TRBJ2-7, with 13 bases aligning to TRBD2. This CDR3 has 15 amino acids. V was clipped by 6 bases and J by 5 bases; unmatched bases: 7. The germline CDR1 and CDR2 sequences are MNHNY and SVGAGI (reference sequence).

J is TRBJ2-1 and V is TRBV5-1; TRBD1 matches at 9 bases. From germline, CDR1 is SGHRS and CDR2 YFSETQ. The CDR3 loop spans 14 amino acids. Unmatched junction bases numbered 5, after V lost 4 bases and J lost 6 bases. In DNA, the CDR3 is TGCGCCAGCAGCCTGGGACAGGGAGGCAATGAGCAGTTCTTC. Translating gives CASSLGQGGNEQFF.

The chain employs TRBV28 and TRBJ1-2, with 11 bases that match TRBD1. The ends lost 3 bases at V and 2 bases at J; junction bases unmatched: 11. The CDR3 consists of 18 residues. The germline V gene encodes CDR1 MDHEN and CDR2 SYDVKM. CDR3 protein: CASSFTPGQGDQNYGYTF. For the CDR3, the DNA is TGTGCCAGCAGTTTTACCCCGGGACAGGGGGATCAGAACTATGGCTACACCTTC.

In nucleotides, the CDR3 is TGCGCCAGCAGCCCGGGCCCCTACGAGCAGTACTTC. It is translated as CASSPGPYEQYF. This chain connects TRBV10-1 to TRBJ2-7; D ambiguous. CDR3 length equals 12 residues. Trimming took 6 bases from V and 2 from J, leaving 8 bases between them. The V gene's germline CDR1 is WNHNN and CDR2 SYGVQD (reference sequence).

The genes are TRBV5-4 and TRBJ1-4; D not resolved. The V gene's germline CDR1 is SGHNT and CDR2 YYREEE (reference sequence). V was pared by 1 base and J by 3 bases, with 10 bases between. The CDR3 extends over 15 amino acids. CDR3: CASSLRASANEKLFF. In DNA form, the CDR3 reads TGTGCCAGCAGCTTGAGGGCATCGGCTAATGAAAAACTGTTTTTT.

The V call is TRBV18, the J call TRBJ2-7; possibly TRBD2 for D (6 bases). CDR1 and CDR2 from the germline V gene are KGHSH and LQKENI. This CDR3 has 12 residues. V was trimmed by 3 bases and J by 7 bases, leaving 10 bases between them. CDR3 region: CASSPRREEQYF. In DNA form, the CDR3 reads TGTGCCAGCTCACCCCGGAGGGAGGAGCAGTACTTC.

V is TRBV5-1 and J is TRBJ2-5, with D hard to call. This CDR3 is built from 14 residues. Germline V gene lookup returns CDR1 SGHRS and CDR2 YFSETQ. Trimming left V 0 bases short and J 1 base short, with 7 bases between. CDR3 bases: TGCGCCAGCAGCTTGGCTTTAGCCCAAGAGACCCAGTACTTC. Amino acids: CASSLALAQETQYF.

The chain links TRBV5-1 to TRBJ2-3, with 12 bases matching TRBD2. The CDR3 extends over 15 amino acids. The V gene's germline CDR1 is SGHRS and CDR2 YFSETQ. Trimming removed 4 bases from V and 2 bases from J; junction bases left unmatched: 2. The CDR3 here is CASSLAGGITDTQYF. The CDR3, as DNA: TGCGCCAGCAGCCTAGCGGGGGGGATCACAGATACGCAGTATTTT.

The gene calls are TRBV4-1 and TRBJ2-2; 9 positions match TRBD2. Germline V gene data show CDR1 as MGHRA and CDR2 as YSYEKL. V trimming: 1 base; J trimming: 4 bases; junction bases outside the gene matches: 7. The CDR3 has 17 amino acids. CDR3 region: CASSQAGLAGTTGELFF. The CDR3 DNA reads TGCGCCAGCAGCCAAGCAGGCCTAGCGGGGACCACCGGGGAGCTGTTTTTT.

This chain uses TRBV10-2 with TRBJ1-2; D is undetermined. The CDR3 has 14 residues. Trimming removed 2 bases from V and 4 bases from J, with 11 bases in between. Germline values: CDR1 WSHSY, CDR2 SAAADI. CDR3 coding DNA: TGCGCCAGCAGTGAGCCTCAGAAGCCCTATGGCTACACCTTC. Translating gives CASSEPQKPYGYTF.

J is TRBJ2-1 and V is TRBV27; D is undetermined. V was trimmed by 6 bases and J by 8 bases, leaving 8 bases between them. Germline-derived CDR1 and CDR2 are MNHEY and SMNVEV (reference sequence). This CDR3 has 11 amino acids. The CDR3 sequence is CASRAVDEQFF. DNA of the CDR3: TGTGCCAGCAGGGCCGTAGATGAGCAGTTCTTC.

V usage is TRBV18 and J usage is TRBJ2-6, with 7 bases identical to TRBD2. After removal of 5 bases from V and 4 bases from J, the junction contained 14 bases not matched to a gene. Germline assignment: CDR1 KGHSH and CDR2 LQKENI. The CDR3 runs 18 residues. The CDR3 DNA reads TGTGCCAGCTCAATATTGTCGGGAGGCCGGTTCGGGGCCAACGTCCTGACTTTC. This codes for CASSILSGGRFGANVLTF.

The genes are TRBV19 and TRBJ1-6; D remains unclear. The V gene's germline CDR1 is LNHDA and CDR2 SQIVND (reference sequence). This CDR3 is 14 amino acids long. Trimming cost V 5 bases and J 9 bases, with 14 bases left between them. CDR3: CASSSPGLSSPLHF. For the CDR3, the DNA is TGTGCCAGTAGTTCCCCGGGGTTGAGTTCACCCCTCCACTTT.

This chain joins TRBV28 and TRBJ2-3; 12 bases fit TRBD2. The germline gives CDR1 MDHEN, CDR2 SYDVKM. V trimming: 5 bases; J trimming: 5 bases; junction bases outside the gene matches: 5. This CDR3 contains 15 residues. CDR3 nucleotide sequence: TGTGCCAGCAGTCTAGCGGGGGGGCCCCGAGATACGCAGTATTTT. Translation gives CASSLAGGPRDTQYF.

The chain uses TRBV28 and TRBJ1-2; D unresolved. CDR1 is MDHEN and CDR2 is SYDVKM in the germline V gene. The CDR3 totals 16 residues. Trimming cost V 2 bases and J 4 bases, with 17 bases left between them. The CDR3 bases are TGTGCCAGCAGTTTAAGCCACGAGGCCGGACCCTATGGCTACACCTTC. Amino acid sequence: CASSLSHEAGPYGYTF.

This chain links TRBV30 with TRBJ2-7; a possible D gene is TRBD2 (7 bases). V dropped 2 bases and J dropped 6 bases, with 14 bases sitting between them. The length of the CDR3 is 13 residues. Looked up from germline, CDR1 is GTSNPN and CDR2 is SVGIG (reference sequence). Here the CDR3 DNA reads TGTGCCTGGAGTTTAGGGGGGGCGGTCGAGCAGTACTTC. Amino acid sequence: CAWSLGGAVEQYF.

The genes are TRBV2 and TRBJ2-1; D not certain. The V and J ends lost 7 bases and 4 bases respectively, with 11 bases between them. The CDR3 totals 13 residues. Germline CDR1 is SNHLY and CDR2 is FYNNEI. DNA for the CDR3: TGTGCCAGCACACCAATCCCATACAATGAGCAGTTCTTC. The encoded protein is CASTPIPYNEQFF.

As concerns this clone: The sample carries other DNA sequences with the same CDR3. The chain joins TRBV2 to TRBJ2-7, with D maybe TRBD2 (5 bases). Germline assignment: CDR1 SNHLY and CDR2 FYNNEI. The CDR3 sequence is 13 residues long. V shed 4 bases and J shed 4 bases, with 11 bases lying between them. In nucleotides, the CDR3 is TGTGCCAGCAGTGGGACTGCAGCATACGAGCAGTACTTC. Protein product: CASSGTAAYEQYF.

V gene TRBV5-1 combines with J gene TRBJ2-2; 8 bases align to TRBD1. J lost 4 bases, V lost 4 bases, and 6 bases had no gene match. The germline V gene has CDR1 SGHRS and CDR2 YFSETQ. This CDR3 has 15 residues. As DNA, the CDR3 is TGCGCCAGCAGCGAGGGACAGGAGGTCACCGGGGAGCTGTTTTTT. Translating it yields CASSEGQEVTGELFF.

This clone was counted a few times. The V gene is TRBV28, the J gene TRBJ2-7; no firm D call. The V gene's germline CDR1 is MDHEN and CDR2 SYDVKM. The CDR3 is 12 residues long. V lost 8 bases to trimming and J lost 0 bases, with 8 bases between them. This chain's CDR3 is CASEGNSYEQYF. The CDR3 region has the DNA TGTGCCAGCGAAGGGAACTCCTACGAGCAGTACTTC.

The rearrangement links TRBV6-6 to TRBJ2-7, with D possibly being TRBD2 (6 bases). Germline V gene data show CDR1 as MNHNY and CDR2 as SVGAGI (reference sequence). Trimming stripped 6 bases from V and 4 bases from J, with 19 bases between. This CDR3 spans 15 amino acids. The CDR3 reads CASSRRDWLEYEQYF. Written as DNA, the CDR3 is TGTGCCAGCAGCAGACGGGACTGGTTAGAGTACGAGCAGTACTTC.